This paragraph reports one T cell receptor beta chain. The entry originates in a study of cytomegalovirus exposure and HLA in healthy donors. Study-level information: Researchers previously reported finding about 110 million unique TCR beta sequences from approximately 190 million T cells.

Primers included in the PCR were 60 Vbeta and 13 Jbeta primers. Sequencing used immunoSEQ multiplex PCR; TCRdb keeps in-frame clones, though not all of them. The data show 120,000 to 150,000 clones, approximately 67% seen once. This CDR3 spans 15 amino acids. Trimming took off 3 bases at V and 0 bases at J, with 8 bases between the two ends. Germline V CDR1 and CDR2: SGHTA, FQGNSA. The sequence derives from a woman aged 55-69 years in good health and CMV-seronegative. The material sequenced was PBMCs. V is TRBV7-2 and J is TRBJ2-2, with D uncertain. The CDR3 loop is CASSFTRANTGELFF. In DNA form, the CDR3 reads TGTGCCAGCAGCTTTACCCGGGCGAACACCGGGGAGCTGTTTTTT.